These 9 T cell receptor beta chains were all obtained from the same sample, sequenced in a study of cytomegalovirus exposure and HLA in healthy donors. Amplification used 60 Vbeta primers and 13 Jbeta primers. Sequenced by immunoSEQ multiplex PCR; TCRdb stores in-frame clones only, minus some. The data hold about 160,000 clones, with around 73% observed a single time. Sequences were obtained from PBMCs. The receptors were sampled from a male donor in good health and CMV-seronegative.

The chain combines TRBV4-3 with TRBJ1-5; D gene ambiguous. Trimming removed 0 bases at V and 2 bases at J, with 11 bases between. Germline CDR1 and CDR2: LGHNA and YSLEER. CDR3 length equals 16 residues. The CDR3 DNA reads as TGCGCCAGCAGCCAAGATGGGTTGGGCGGCAATCAGCCCCAGCATTTT. Protein: CASSQDGLGGNQPQHF.

This clone was detected a few times. The chain is built from TRBV6-1 and TRBJ1-5; D is unresolved. Germline-derived CDR1 and CDR2 are MNHNS and SASEGT. Trimming removed 2 bases from V and 1 base from J, with 9 bases in between. This CDR3 comprises 15 residues. CDR3 sequence (DNA): TGTGCCAGCAGTGAACCGGGCGGGAGCAATCAGCCCCAGCATTTT. Its protein is CASSEPGGSNQPQHF.

The chain recombines TRBV27 with TRBJ1-2; D uncertain. The V and J ends lost 8 bases and 3 bases respectively, with 22 bases between them. The CDR3 extends over 16 amino acids. CDR1 and CDR2 (germline): MNHEY, SMNVEV (reference sequence). The CDR3 region has the DNA TGTGCCAGCTACGGACTGGTAGGCGGCTCCCACTATGGCTACACCTTC. Amino acid sequence: CASYGLVGGSHYGYTF.

This chain connects TRBV6-6 to TRBJ1-2; no definite D call. The germline gives CDR1 MNHNY, CDR2 SVGAGI (reference sequence). V lost 5 bases and J lost 8, with 12 bases in between. CDR3 length: 12 amino acids. The CDR3 bases are TGTGCCAGCAGTCGCTATTCGCGGGGCTACACCTTC. Translation: CASSRYSRGYTF.

This chain connects TRBV7-2 to TRBJ2-7, with 7 bases identical to TRBD1. Trimming removed 5 bases from V and 5 bases from J; junction bases left unmatched: 9. This CDR3 has 14 amino acids. Per germline, CDR1 SGHTA and CDR2 FQGNSA. The CDR3 DNA is TGTGCCAGCAGCCCGGGACAGCCAGGAGACGAGCAGTACTTC. Residues: CASSPGQPGDEQYF. Supplemented by reference TRBV7-2 and TRBJ2-7, the full variable domain reads GAGVSQSPSNKVTEKGKDVELRCDPISGHTALYWYRQSLGQGLEFLIYFQGNSAPDKSGLPSDRFSAERTGGSVSTLTIQRTQQEDSAVYLCASSPGQPGDEQYFGPGTRLTVT.

The chain recombines TRBV7-2 with TRBJ2-7; possible D gene TRBD2, 6 bases. The CDR3 runs to 16 residues. Germline V gene lookup returns CDR1 SGHTA and CDR2 FQGNSA. The V end lost 3 bases, the J end lost 2 bases, and 17 bases lay between the germline ends. The CDR3 DNA is TGTGCCAGCAGCTTTCCCGGGACTTATCTCCCCTACGAGCAGTACTTC. This codes for CASSFPGTYLPYEQYF.

The rearrangement links TRBV21-1 to TRBJ2-3; the table's D call of TRBD2 was not tested on the DNA. TRBV21-1 represents a pseudogene. CDR3 length equals 17 residues. The CDR3 DNA reads as TGTGCCAGCAGCAAAAAACTAGCGGGGAGTAGCACAGATACGCAGTATTTT. The encoded protein is CASSKKLAGSSTDTQYF.

CDR3 nucleotide sequence: TGCGCCAGCAGCCAGTTAGCGGGAGCTTACAATGAGCAGTTCTTC. It yields the protein CASSQLAGAYNEQFF. The V call is TRBV5-1, the J call TRBJ2-1; 9 bases match TRBD2. The junction had 6 bases not matched to a gene; V was cut back by 4 bases and J by 4 bases. CDR3 length equals 15 residues. Germline CDR1 and CDR2: SGHRS and YFSETQ. Together with reference TRBV5-1 and TRBJ2-1, the CDR3 gives the full variable domain: KAGVTQTPRYLIKTRGQQVTLSCSPISGHRSVSWYQQTPGQGLQFLFEYFSETQRNKGNFPGRFSGRQFSNSRSEMNVSTLELGDSALYLCASSQLAGAYNEQFFGPGTRLTVL.

V gene TRBV4-2 combines with J gene TRBJ2-7, with TRBD1 matching 11 bases. CDR1 LGHNA and CDR2 YNFKEQ come from the germline V gene. V lost 0 bases and J lost 3; bases outside the gene matches: 4. This CDR3 is built from 16 residues. The CDR3 is CASSQDLDRGLYEQYF. DNA for the CDR3: TGTGCCAGCAGCCAAGATCTGGACAGGGGGCTCTACGAGCAGTACTTC.